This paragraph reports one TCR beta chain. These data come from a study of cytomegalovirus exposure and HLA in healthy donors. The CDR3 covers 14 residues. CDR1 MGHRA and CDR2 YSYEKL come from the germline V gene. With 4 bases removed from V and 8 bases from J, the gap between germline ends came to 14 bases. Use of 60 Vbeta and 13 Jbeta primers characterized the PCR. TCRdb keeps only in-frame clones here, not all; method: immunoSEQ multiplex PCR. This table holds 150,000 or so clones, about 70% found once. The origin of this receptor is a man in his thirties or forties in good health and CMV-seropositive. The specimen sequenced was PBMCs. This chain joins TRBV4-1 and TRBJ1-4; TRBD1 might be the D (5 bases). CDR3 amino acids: CASSLGTAGEKLFF. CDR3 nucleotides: TGCGCCAGCAGCCTCGGGACCGCGGGGGAAAAACTGTTTTTT.